This TCR beta chain was captured in a study of early T cells in non-severe SARS-CoV-2 infection. Study summary: Unpaired chains resulted from sequencing bulk RNA of unsorted whole blood.

Attachment of unique molecular identifiers was made to individual cDNA molecules. MiXCR was run by TCRdb on the 5' RACE reads, yielding one entry per CDR3 protein. Here the sample spans 70,000 to 90,000 distinct CDR3 sequences, 11% being singletons. The sample holds many counts of this clonotype. The antigen is undetermined. General study points: Matches to VDJdb favored anti-spike CD8 responses and missed private and CD4 specificities.

The CDR3 has 13 amino acids. With 1 base removed from V and 7 bases from J, the gap between germline ends came to 10 bases. Germline V CDR1 and CDR2: SGHAT, FQNNGV. V is TRBV11-2 and J is TRBJ1-1; D possibly corresponds to TRBD1 (5 bases). The source is an adult who was a healthcare worker with PCR-confirmed SARS-CoV-2 infection or an uninfected control (not recorded which). The sample comprised whole blood. CDR3 protein: CASSLAGYGEAFF. The CDR3, as DNA: TGTGCCAGCAGCTTAGCAGGGTACGGTGAAGCTTTCTTT.